This T cell receptor beta chain appears in the sequencing data of a study of T cell changes during pregnancy in multiple sclerosis. The CDR3 extends over 15 amino acids. J was trimmed by 7 bases and V by 0 bases; bases with no gene match: 2. CDR1 and CDR2 from the germline V gene are MNHEY and SVGAGI. Profiling relied on immunoSEQ multiplex PCR, and the TCRdb table lists in-frame clones only, not all of them. The sample records approximately 40,000 clones, roughly 90% being singletons. The sequenced sample was CD8+ T cells from peripheral blood mononuclear cells, obtained in the third trimester of pregnancy. This chain links TRBV6-5 with TRBJ2-1; 11 positions match TRBD2. The sequence derives from a female donor with multiple sclerosis, enrolled in a pregnancy study. The CDR3 here is CASSYSTSGANEQFF. The CDR3 bases are TGTGCCAGCAGTTACTCGACTAGCGGGGCGAATGAGCAGTTCTTC.